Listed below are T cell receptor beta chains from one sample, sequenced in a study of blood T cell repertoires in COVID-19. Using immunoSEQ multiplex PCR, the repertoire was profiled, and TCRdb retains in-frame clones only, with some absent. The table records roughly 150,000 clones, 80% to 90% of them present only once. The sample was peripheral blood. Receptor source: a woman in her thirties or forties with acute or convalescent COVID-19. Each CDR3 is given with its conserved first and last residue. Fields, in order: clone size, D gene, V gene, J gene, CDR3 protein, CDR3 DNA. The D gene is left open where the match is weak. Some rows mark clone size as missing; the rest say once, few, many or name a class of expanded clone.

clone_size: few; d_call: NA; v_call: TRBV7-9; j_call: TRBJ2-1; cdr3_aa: CASITGSYNEQFF; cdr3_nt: TGTGCCAGCATCACGGGCTCCTACAATGAGCAGTTCTTC
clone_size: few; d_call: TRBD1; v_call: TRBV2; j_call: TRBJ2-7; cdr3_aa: CASTTQGGYEQYF; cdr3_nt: TGTGCCAGCACGACACAGGGGGGTTACGAGCAGTACTTC
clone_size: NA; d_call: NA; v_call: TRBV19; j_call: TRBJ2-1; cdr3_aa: CATRYGTGNEQFF; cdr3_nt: TGTGCCACCCGATACGGTACAGGGAATGAGCAGTTCTTC
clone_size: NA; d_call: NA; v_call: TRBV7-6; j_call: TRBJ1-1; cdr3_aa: CASSFSLDTEAFF; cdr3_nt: TGTGCCAGCAGCTTCAGTTTGGACACTGAAGCTTTCTTT
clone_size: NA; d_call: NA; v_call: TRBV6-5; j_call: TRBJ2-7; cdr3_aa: CASSRGGRREQYF; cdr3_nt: TGTGCCAGCTCGAGAGGAGGTCGGCGCGAGCAGTACTTC
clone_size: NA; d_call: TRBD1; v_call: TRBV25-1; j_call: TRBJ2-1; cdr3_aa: CASSEGTGPYNEQFF; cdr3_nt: TGTGCCAGCAGTGAAGGGACAGGGCCCTACAATGAGCAGTTCTTC
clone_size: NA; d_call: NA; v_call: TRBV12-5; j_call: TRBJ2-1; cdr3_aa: CASGLVLVASVNNEQFF; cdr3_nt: TGTGCTAGTGGTTTGGTATTAGTGGCTAGCGTAAACAATGAGCAGTTCTTC
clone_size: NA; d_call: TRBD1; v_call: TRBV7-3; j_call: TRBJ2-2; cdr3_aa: CASSSTRDSLSTGELFF; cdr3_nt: TGTGCCAGCAGCTCAACCCGGGACAGTTTATCCACCGGGGAGCTGTTTTTT
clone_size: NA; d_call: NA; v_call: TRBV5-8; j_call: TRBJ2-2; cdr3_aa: CASSSHGRVGTGELFF; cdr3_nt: TGTGCCAGCAGCTCCCACGGCAGGGTTGGGACCGGGGAGCTGTTTTTT
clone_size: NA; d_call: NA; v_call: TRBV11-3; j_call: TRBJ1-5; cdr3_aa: CASSTQDRSNQPQHF; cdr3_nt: TGTGCCAGCAGCACACAGGACCGTAGCAATCAGCCCCAGCATTTT
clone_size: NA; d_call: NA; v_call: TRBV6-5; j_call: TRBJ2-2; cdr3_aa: CASSYGGRGTGELFF; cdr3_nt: TGTGCCAGCAGTTACGGAGGACGGGGGACCGGGGAGCTGTTTTTT
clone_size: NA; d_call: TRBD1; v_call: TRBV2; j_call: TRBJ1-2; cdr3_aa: CAENRDRGGPYGYTF; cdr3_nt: TGTGCCGAGAACCGGGACAGGGGTGGTCCCTATGGCTACACCTTC
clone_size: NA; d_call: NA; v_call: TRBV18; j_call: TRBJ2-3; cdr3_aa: CASSPSGTDTQYF; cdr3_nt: TGTGCCAGCTCACCGTCCGGTACAGATACGCAGTATTTT
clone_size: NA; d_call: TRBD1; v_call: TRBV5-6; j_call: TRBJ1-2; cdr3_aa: CASSGGTGDNYGYTF; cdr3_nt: TGTGCCAGCAGCGGGGGGACAGGGGATAACTATGGCTACACCTTC
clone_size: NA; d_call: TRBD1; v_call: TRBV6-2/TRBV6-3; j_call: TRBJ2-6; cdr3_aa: CASSPDGRSLFRGQGRSGANVLTF; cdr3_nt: TGTGCCAGCAGCCCTGACGGGAGATCCTTGTTCAGGGGACAGGGCCGCTCTGGGGCCAACGTCCTGACTTTC
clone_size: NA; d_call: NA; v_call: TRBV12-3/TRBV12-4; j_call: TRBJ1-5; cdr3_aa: CASSLRGVQPQHF; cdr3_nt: TGTGCCAGCAGTTTGCGGGGGGTCCAGCCCCAGCATTTT
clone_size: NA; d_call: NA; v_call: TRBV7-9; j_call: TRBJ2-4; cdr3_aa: CASSFEFGRGLGTKNIQYF; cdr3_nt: TGTGCCAGCAGCTTTGAGTTTGGCAGGGGCTTGGGAACCAAAAACATTCAGTACTTC
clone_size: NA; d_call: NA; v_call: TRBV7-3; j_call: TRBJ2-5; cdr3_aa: CASSLGQQETQYF; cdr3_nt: TGTGCCAGCAGCTTAGGACAGCAAGAGACCCAGTACTTC
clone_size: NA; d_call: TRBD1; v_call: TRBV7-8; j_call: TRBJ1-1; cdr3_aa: CASSLRQGGLNTEAFF; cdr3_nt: TGTGCCAGCAGCTTACGACAGGGAGGATTGAACACTGAAGCTTTCTTT